Included here is one TCR beta chain sequence, with context. Its target antigen remains unknown. Per-base quality was not reported, and no clone a single base away is much larger than it. The data originate from a study of blood T cell repertoires in COVID-19 (dated by TCRdb to about 2020). Some background on the complete study: Samples covering the acute and convalescent phases of COVID-19 were provided by collaborators in the United States, Italy and Spain. The material from the prospective study consisted of cDNA or gDNA derived from T cells, B-cell-depleted T cells, or PBMCs. Subjects who had been exposed to COVID-19, were actively infected with it, or had recovered from it provided the deeply sampled blood TCRbeta repertoires that made up the dataset. The repertoires were released in a freely available public database intended as a resource for research on the immune response to SARS-CoV-2. The samples were drawn from the first 160 participants of the ongoing ImmuneRACE study and from roughly 1,300 subjects provided by 6 global collaborators. A de-identified subject ID, COVID-19 status, age in years and sex were almost always included in the sample metadata. Where available, HLA class I and class II types were taken from metadata supplied by the sample provider and were not determined by assay-based typing. The paper's findings and limits, for the study overall: The amount of clinical and demographic metadata varied by source and participant and was provided uncurated.

Each collaborating institution followed its own protocols to collect whole blood in K2EDTA tubes. Collaborator samples were shipped for TCRbeta analysis as frozen whole blood, isolated PBMCs, or DNA extracted from either sample type. From the cysteine up to the phenylalanine, the CDR3 has a length of 17 residues. The entry retains the CDR3 DNA only, 51 bases that are in frame from base 1. The CDR1 and CDR2 encoded by the germline V gene are LGHNA and YNFKEQ. Germline trimming amounts to 1 base on V and 2 bases on J, with 8 as the count of junction bases outside the gene matches. The immunoSEQ Assay, a bias-controlled multiplex PCR, was used to amplify TCRbeta CDR3 regions from genomic DNA. The authors' analysis ran thus. Nucleated cell counts per sample were estimated from amplification of reference gene primers within the assay. To quantify the absolute abundance of each unique TCRbeta CDR3 rearrangement, sequence reads were collapsed and filtered. For each sample, productive Simpson clonality was calculated as the square root of Simpson's diversity index across productive rearrangements. The clones in this table, taken by TCRdb from immuneACCESS, are in-frame only. Not every clone is retained; where verified, under half of the shortfall comes from an unresolved V gene, and the cause of the rest is unknown. V, J and clone size were drawn from that table, and D and trimming were deduced from the DNA. The table for this sample lists tens of thousands of clones; 86% of them were counted only once. Around 28% of the sample goes to the ten largest clones.

Sequenced input: peripheral blood. This receptor was taken from a human donor in a cohort sampled during active COVID-19. This receptor chain uses TRBV4-2 and TRBJ2-7; TRBD2 aligns with 10 central bases. The nucleotide sequence reads TGTGCCAGCAGCCAAGGACTAGCGGGTGATTCTGCCTACGAGCAGTACTTC. This translates into CASSQGLAGDSAYEQYF.